This TCR beta chain was documented in a study of cytomegalovirus exposure and HLA in healthy donors. Study conclusions and caveats: There were fewer than 200 TCR beta chains listed as cytomegalovirus-associated. Most likely, a cluster of highly shared sequence variants arose as a sequencing artifact.

The study ran its PCR with 60 Vbeta and 13 Jbeta primers. Per the original methods: Later analysis identified 80 million to 85 million unique TCR beta chains, approximately 11 million shared. Profiled with immunoSEQ multiplex PCR; TCRdb holds only in-frame clones, not every one. V, J and clone size reflect that table, while D and trimming were determined from the DNA. The sample has roughly 110,000 clones, roughly 73% seen once. This CDR3 spans 14 amino acids. The V and J ends lost 6 bases and 4 bases, in that order; junction bases with no gene match: 4. CDR1 and CDR2 (germline): SGHTA, FQGNSA. Regarding this clone: As yet, its antigen is unknown.

The chain is built from TRBV7-2 and TRBJ1-4; 8 bases are a match to TRBD1. The TCR sequence derives from a woman in her 30s in good health and CMV-seronegative. Sequenced material: PBMCs. The CDR3 region is CASSPDRGNEKLFF. CDR3 nucleotide sequence: TGTGCCAGCAGTCCCGACAGGGGTAATGAAAAACTGTTTTTT.